The 6 T cell receptor beta chains below all came from one sample that was sequenced in a study of tumor-infiltrating lymphocytes in localized non-small cell lung cancer. Generated by immunoSEQ multiplex PCR, the TCRdb table keeps only in-frame clones and is missing some. Here the sample spans 15,000 to 16,000 clones, around 66% being singletons. The sample was lung tumor tissue. All receptors come from a human donor with non-small cell lung cancer.

A few counts support this clone. The chain uses TRBV2 and TRBJ2-1; 8 nucleotides align to TRBD1. V shed 5 bases, J shed 5 bases, and the junction held 2 bases outside the gene matches. CDR1 is SNHLY, CDR2 FYNNEI, per germline. The CDR3 extends over 13 amino acids. The CDR3 sequence is CASSLTGDNEQFF. CDR3 DNA sequence: TGTGCCAGCAGTTTGACAGGGGACAATGAGCAGTTCTTC.

The V call is TRBV7-9, the J call TRBJ2-3; no clear D. The CDR3 consists of 15 residues. The V end lost 6 bases, the J end lost 5 bases, and 18 bases lay between the germline ends. Germline values: CDR1 SEHNR, CDR2 FQNEAQ (reference sequence). The CDR3 coding sequence is TGTGCCAGCAGTCCGTTCGGGCTCCCGCTAGATACGCAGTATTTT. This sequence encodes CASSPFGLPLDTQYF.

The CDR3 DNA reads as TGTGCCAGCAGTATCGACTGGGACAGGGGGCGCGAGACCCAGTACTTC. Translating gives CASSIDWDRGRETQYF. The V gene is TRBV7-2, the J gene TRBJ2-5, with 12 nucleotides matching TRBD1. CDR3 length: 16 amino acids. Germline V lookup: CDR1 SGHTA, CDR2 FQGNSA. J gave up 5 bases and V 6 bases, and 10 bases lay outside the gene matches.

This chain links TRBV18 with TRBJ2-2; D is possibly TRBD1 (5 bases). Trimming shortened V by 1 base and J by 7 bases, and 10 bases separated the two germline ends. The CDR3 extends over 14 amino acids. Germline values: CDR1 KGHSH, CDR2 LQKENI. CDR3 sequence reads: CASSPLTGDGELFF. In DNA, the CDR3 is TGTGCCAGCTCACCACTAACAGGTGACGGGGAGCTGTTTTTT.

The gene calls are TRBV29-1 and TRBJ2-3, with 10 bases aligning to TRBD1. CDR3 length equals 13 residues. In germline, CDR1 is SQVTM, CDR2 ANQGSEA. Unmatched junction bases numbered 7, after V lost 3 bases and J lost 10 bases. The chain's CDR3 is CSVERQGAVPQYF. Here the CDR3 DNA reads TGCAGCGTTGAGCGACAGGGGGCTGTCCCGCAGTATTTT.

The V gene is TRBV5-4, the J gene TRBJ1-4, with D maybe TRBD1 (5 bases). V shed 5 bases and J shed 7 bases, with 15 bases lying between them. Germline V lookup: CDR1 SGHNT, CDR2 YYREEE (reference sequence). This CDR3 is built from 14 residues. The CDR3, as DNA: TGTGCCAGCAGTTGGGACCGGAGCGGTGAAAAACTGTTTTTT. Its translation: CASSWDRSGEKLFF.